The present T cell receptor beta chain was sequenced within a study of regulatory T cells in long-lasting Graves disease (dated by TCRdb to the early 2020s). With respect to the entire study: Antithyroid drugs had been taken for less than 3 months by newly diagnosed Graves' disease patients. A total of about 33 samples underwent TCR sequencing, from roughly 13 patients with persistent Graves' disease and around 20 patients with newly diagnosed Graves' disease. The study took place in China and was registered as a clinical trial. Persistent Graves' disease patients were compared with newly diagnosed Graves' disease patients by peripheral blood TCR sequencing and RNA sequencing. Study-level results and caveats: Sequencing and analysis were restricted to the TCR beta chain. A larger number of public clonotypes was shared among persistent patients (more than 2,500) than among newly diagnosed patients (around 870). Because the primary lesion, thyroid tissue, could not be accessed, the study looked at peripheral blood alone. The authors noted that the small sample size was a limitation that may lower accuracy. Lower TCR Shannon entropy and fewer highly expanded clones were observed in persistent Graves' disease patients than in newly diagnosed patients, which suggested clonal expansion. Preferential use of TRBV28, TRBJ1-2 and TRBJ2-5 was observed in persistent disease, whereas TRBV20-1 and TRBJ2-1 were favored in newly diagnosed disease.

The CDR3 numbers 13 residues from cysteine through phenylalanine. The retained sequence is limited to the CDR3, 39 bases, with the frame set at the first base. The germline V gene gives CDR1 as SNHLY and CDR2 as FYNNEI. V is reduced by 6 bases and J by 3 bases, leaving a spacing of 11 bases between them. In the paper's terms, the time point label means: newly diagnosed GD, antithyroid drugs for less than 3 months. For both TCR sequencing and RNA sequencing, RNA was extracted from PBMCs using TRIzol. The diagnosis of Graves' disease was made according to American Thyroid Association guidelines. Patients for the study were recruited at an endocrinology department in Xi'an, China. Each patient gave 9 to 10 milliliters of peripheral blood, collected in an EDTA anticoagulant tube. Ficoll Paque Plus density gradient separation was used to isolate PBMCs, and no further T cell sorting was performed. An Agilent 2100 Bioanalyzer and agarose gel were used to assess RNA quality, and a NanoDrop 2000 was used to measure RNA concentration.

This clonotype came up many times. Which antigen it targets is not known. There are no base qualities to consult, and no much larger clone falls within one base. Library preparation was by multiplex PCR. The sequencer listed for this sample is Illumina HiSeq 4000. CDR3 regions were amplified by Arm-PCR with iRepertoire HTBI primers to construct TCR beta libraries. Gel purification was performed on PCR products prior to sequencing. The paper's processing steps were these. Gene usage analysis of CDR3 amino acid clonotypes used the approximately 62 TRBV and some 13 TRBJ segments found across samples. COPE and FqMerger were used to merge filtered high-quality paired reads into contigs. Contigs were aligned with BLAST to IMGT TRBV, TRBD and TRBJ reference genes, and CDR3 was defined per IMGT. Clonotypes above 0.1% frequency were classified as highly expanded clones. Repertoire diversity was measured by Shannon entropy, and V-J evenness by the Gini coefficient. Clonotypes shared by more than one individual were considered public. TCRdb trimmed the raw reads at Q25, called clones with MiXCR and kept productive beta chains. Here each entry gathers all rows of one CDR3 protein and keeps the most common genes and DNA. The V and J calls were determined by TCRdb, not by the authors. Present in this sample are roughly 560,000 distinct CDR3 sequences, 16% of which were seen just once. Of the sample, more than 20% is held by the ten largest clones.

The sample also formed part of further work on T cells in Graves' hyperthyroidism and ophthalmopathy. Per that second paper: Stable Graves' hyperthyroidism was defined as no progression to ophthalmopathy during 18 months of follow-up. Hyperthyroidism patients were newly diagnosed, had a disease duration of under 2 months, and were aged 18 to 65 years. The study excluded patients with uncontrolled infections, other autoimmune diseases, pregnancy or lactation. Diagnoses relied on clinical symptoms, serum thyroxine and TRAb, thyroid ultrasound and orbital computed tomography. The first round of RT-PCR for the TCR CDR3 was performed with the HTBI primer set and the Qiagen OneStep RT-PCR kit. Most expanded thyroid clonotypes (frequency above 0.001) were also detected in blood, a finding suggesting that blood repertoires may reflect thyroid immune responses. A 13 V-J signature model separated ophthalmopathy from stable hyperthyroidism, with over 85% sensitivity and about 81% specificity in cross-validation and 80%/75% in testing. During validation, the model predicted progression to ophthalmopathy a median of approximately six months ahead of onset, with roughly 65% sensitivity and under 85% specificity. To identify TCR V-J signatures that set the groups apart, the researchers used a discovery cohort of 100 or so patients, made up of about 44 with Graves' ophthalmopathy and 57 with stable Graves' hyperthyroidism. Prospective prediction of ophthalmopathy was tested in an independent validation cohort of 18 hyperthyroidism patients and 17 patients who later progressed to ophthalmopathy. The roughly 91 discovery patients were randomly split 7:3 into training and test sets. Thyroid tissue and blood T-cell repertoires from several Graves' hyperthyroidism patients were also compared in the study. After blood sampling, hyperthyroidism patients were treated with methimazole at a starting dose of 30 mg daily, and ophthalmopathy patients were treated with high-dose intravenous methylprednisolone. Libraries were constructed in a second round of multiplex PCR, after which size selection and purification were performed. Paired-end sequencing of the libraries was performed with 100 bp reads on an Illumina HiSeq2000. SOAPnuke was used to process the raw data, removing reads that contained adapters or uncalled bases, had a mean Phred below 15, or lacked an exact match to the constant primer or identifier. High-quality paired reads were merged with COPE v1.2.5, and unique nucleotide sequences were defined as clonotypes. MiTCR v1.1 was used to align clonotypes to the IMGT TRBV, TRBD and TRBJ reference segments. The analysis was restricted to V-J combinations with a frequency above 0.0001, which together covered 99% to 99.2% of the repertoires. A TCS score was defined as the ratio between F50 (clonal expansion) and ExV (chaos), using BLOSUM62-based TCRdist between CDR3 peptides within each V-J. Welch's t-statistics and random forest reduced fewer than 600 V-J features to under 15, which were used in a naive Bayes classifier (R e1071). No statistical method was used to set the sample size in advance, and investigators knew the group allocation. The paper describes TCR Vbeta CDR3 sequencing of 140 or so peripheral blood samples, made up of 40 to 45 ophthalmopathy patients, some 80 hyperthyroidism patients and roughly 17 progressor patients.

The TCR comes from a woman aged 35-60 years with Graves disease. Donor details come from another sample of the same person, matched by shared clones. This material consisted of peripheral blood mononuclear cells (PBMCs), taken at new diagnosis, from a patient treated with antithyroid drugs. The V and J segments used are TRBV2 and TRBJ1-2; the D gene is not confidently resolved. The DNA sequence is TGTGCCAGCAGGGTCGGGAGAGACTATGGCTACACCTTC. Translated, it reads CASRVGRDYGYTF.